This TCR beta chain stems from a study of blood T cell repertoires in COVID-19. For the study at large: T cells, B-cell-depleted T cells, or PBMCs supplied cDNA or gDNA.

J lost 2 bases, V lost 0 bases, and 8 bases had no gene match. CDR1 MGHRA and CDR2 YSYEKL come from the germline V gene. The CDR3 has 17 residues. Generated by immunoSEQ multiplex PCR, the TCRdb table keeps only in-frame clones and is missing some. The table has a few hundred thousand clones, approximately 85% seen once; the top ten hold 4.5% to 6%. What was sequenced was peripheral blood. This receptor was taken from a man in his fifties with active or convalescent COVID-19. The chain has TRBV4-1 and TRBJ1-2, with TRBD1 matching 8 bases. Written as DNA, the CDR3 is TGCGCCAGCAGCCAAGATCGGAGGGCAGGGGGCAACTATGGCTACACCTTC. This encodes CASSQDRRAGGNYGYTF.